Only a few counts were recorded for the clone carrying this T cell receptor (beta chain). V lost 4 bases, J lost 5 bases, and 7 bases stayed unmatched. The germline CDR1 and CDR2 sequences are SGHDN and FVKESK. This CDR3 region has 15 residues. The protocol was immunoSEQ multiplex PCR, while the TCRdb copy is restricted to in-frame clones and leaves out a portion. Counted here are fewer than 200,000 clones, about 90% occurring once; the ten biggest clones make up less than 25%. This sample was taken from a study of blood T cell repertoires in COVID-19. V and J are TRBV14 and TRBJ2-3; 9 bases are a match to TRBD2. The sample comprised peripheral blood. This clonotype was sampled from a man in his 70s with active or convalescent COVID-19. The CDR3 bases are TGTGCCAGCAGCCGACCGGGACTAGCTGTAGATACGCAGTATTTT. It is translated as CASSRPGLAVDTQYF.